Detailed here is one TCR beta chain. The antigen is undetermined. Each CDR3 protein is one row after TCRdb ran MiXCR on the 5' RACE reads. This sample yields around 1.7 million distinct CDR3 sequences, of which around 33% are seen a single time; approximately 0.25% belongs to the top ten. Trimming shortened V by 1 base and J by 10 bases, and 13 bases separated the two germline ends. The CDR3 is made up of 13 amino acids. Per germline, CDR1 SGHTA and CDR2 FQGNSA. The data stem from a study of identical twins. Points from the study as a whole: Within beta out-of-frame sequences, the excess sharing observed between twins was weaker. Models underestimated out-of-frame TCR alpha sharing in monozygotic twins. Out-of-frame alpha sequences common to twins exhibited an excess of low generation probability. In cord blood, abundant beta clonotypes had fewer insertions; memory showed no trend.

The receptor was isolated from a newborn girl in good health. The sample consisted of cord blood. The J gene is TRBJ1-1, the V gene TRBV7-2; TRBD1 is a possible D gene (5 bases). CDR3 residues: CASSLGRDQRAFF. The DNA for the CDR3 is TGTGCCAGCAGCTTAGGACGGGACCAAAGAGCTTTCTTT.